These 28 T cell receptor beta chains were all obtained from the same sample, sequenced in a study of cytomegalovirus exposure and HLA in healthy donors. Some clones are missing from TCRdb's copy, which holds only in-frame ones; the method was immunoSEQ multiplex PCR. The sample holds about 130,000 clones; roughly nine tenths are singletons and the top ten take about 3%. Sequencing used PBMCs. The receptors come from a young man in good health and CMV-seronegative.

This clone is a singleton in its sample. The rearrangement links TRBV2 to TRBJ2-3, with D perhaps matching TRBD1 (6 bases). CDR1 and CDR2 (germline): SNHLY, FYNNEI. This CDR3 has 17 residues. V lost 7 bases to trimming and J lost 4 bases, with 24 bases between them. In DNA form, the CDR3 reads TGTGCCAGCACCTCGGACAGTATTCTTCAGAGCCCAGATACGCAGTATTTT. This encodes CASTSDSILQSPDTQYF.

The gene calls are TRBV5-6 and TRBJ2-4; TRBD2 matches 7 bases. Losses at the gene ends were 7 bases for V and 0 bases for J; bases not matched to a gene: 4. The CDR3 is 14 residues long. Germline CDR1 SGHDT, CDR2 YYEEEE. CDR3 protein: CASRGRLAKNIQYF. CDR3 DNA sequence: TGTGCCAGCCGCGGGAGACTAGCCAAAAACATTCAGTACTTC.

In its sample, this clone was seen once. CDR3 residues: CASSLILTDTQYF. The CDR3 bases are TGTGCCAGCAGCTTAATTCTCACAGATACGCAGTATTTT. The chain links TRBV7-3 to TRBJ2-3; D ambiguous. Trimming took off 1 base at V and 2 bases at J, with 4 bases between the two ends. Germline lookup yields CDR1 SGHTA and CDR2 FQGTGA. This CDR3 contains 13 residues.

Turning to this clone: Other DNA sequences within the sample encode an identical CDR3. The chain uses TRBV6-6 and TRBJ1-6; possible D gene TRBD1, 5 bases. The germline V and J ends were trimmed by 9 bases and 7 bases, with 10 bases remaining between them. The germline V gene has CDR1 MNHNY and CDR2 SVGAGI (reference sequence). The CDR3 covers 12 residues. CDR3 in DNA: TGTGCCAGTAGACCAGGGAATTCACCCCTCCACTTT. As protein: CASRPGNSPLHF.

This clone was observed a handful of times. V and J are TRBV19 and TRBJ2-7; the D gene is possibly TRBD1 (5 bases). V was shortened by 2 bases and J by 3 bases, with 14 bases between the two germline ends. The length of the CDR3 is 15 residues. Germline V gives CDR1 LNHDA, CDR2 SQIVND (reference sequence). The CDR3, as DNA: TGTGCCAGTAGTATAAGTCCGGGCAGGGACTACGAGCAGTACTTC. Translation gives CASSISPGRDYEQYF.

This clone was seen once. V gene TRBV4-2 combines with J gene TRBJ1-1; 8 positions match TRBD1. There are 15 residues in the CDR3. V was clipped by 2 bases and J by 4 bases; unmatched bases: 6. Germline V gene lookup returns CDR1 LGHNA and CDR2 YNFKEQ. This CDR3 is CASSQPQGGFTEAFF. DNA for the CDR3: TGTGCCAGCAGCCAACCACAGGGGGGTTTCACTGAAGCTTTCTTT.

This chain joins TRBV7-6 and TRBJ1-5, with D hard to call. V dropped 1 base and J dropped 7 bases, with 11 bases sitting between them. The V gene's germline CDR1 is SGHVS and CDR2 FNYEAQ. The CDR3 runs to 14 residues. The CDR3 protein is CASSLGGSGQPQHF. In DNA, the CDR3 is TGTGCCAGCAGCTTAGGAGGGTCCGGCCAGCCCCAGCATTTT.

DNA of the CDR3: TGTGCCAGCAGTGACCACGGGACAGCTTCCGACGAGCAGTACTTC. The encoded protein is CASSDHGTASDEQYF. V and J are TRBV6-1 and TRBJ2-7; 7 bases match TRBD1. Germline CDR1 is MNHNS and CDR2 is SASEGT. This CDR3 has 15 residues. V lost 3 bases and J lost 5; bases outside the gene matches: 10.

This sequence joins TRBV27 and TRBJ2-1, with a possible D match to TRBD2 (6 bases). This CDR3 has 12 amino acids. V dropped 2 bases and J dropped 9 bases, with 8 bases sitting between them. Germline V CDR1 and CDR2: MNHEY, SMNVEV (reference sequence). CDR3 protein: CASSLIGSEQFF. As DNA, the CDR3 is TGTGCCAGCAGTTTAATCGGGAGTGAGCAGTTCTTC.

The V and J genes are TRBV5-8 and TRBJ2-1, with D maybe TRBD2 (5 bases). The CDR3 contains 16 residues. The V gene's germline CDR1 is SGHTS and CDR2 YDEGEE. Trimming stripped 4 bases from V and 0 bases from J, with 14 bases between. This CDR3 reads CASSRPGKGSYNEQFF. The CDR3 DNA reads TGTGCCAGCAGCCGCCCGGGGAAGGGCTCCTACAATGAGCAGTTCTTC.

The CDR3 reads CASSAGTGGDEQYF. As DNA, the CDR3 is TGCGCCAGCAGCGCCGGGACAGGGGGTGACGAGCAGTACTTC. This sequence joins TRBV5-1 and TRBJ2-7, with 11 bases aligning to TRBD1. CDR1 SGHRS and CDR2 YFSETQ come from the germline V gene. The length of the CDR3 is 14 residues. V dropped 4 bases and J dropped 5; count of bases not matched to a gene: 5. Supplemented by reference TRBV5-1 and TRBJ2-7, the full variable domain reads KAGVTQTPRYLIKTRGQQVTLSCSPISGHRSVSWYQQTPGQGLQFLFEYFSETQRNKGNFPGRFSGRQFSNSRSEMNVSTLELGDSALYLCASSAGTGGDEQYFGPGTRLTVT.

This chain links TRBV25-1 with TRBJ1-2; 11 bases agree with TRBD1. After removal of 0 bases from V and 8 bases from J, the junction contained 2 bases not matched to a gene. From germline, CDR1 is MGHDK and CDR2 SYGVNS. CDR3 length: 14 amino acids. DNA of the CDR3: TGTGCCAGCAGTGAATATTGGGACAGGGGGGGCTACACCTTC. Its translation: CASSEYWDRGGYTF.

V and J are TRBV15 and TRBJ1-4; 8 bases fit TRBD1. V gave up 1 base and J gave up 4 bases; unmatched junction bases: 8. The germline gives CDR1 LNHNV, CDR2 YYDKDF (reference sequence). CDR3 length: 17 residues. The CDR3 bases are TGTGCCACCAGCAGAGGCTTCGGGACAGGAAATAATGAAAAACTGTTTTTT. It codes for CATSRGFGTGNNEKLFF.

The chain uses TRBV4-2 and TRBJ2-7; TRBD2 matches at 12 bases. The CDR3 length is 18 residues. V shed 3 bases and J 2 bases; nucleotides not matched to a gene: 11. The germline V gene has CDR1 LGHNA and CDR2 YNFKEQ. This CDR3 reads CASSHSTSGGPNTYEQYF. The CDR3 DNA follows: TGTGCCAGCAGCCATTCAACTAGCGGGGGGCCCAACACCTACGAGCAGTACTTC.

A few counts support this clone. V usage is TRBV4-1 and J usage is TRBJ1-6; D is ambiguous. With 4 bases removed from V and 10 bases from J, the gap between germline ends came to 8 bases. CDR3 size: 12 residues. Germline V gene lookup returns CDR1 MGHRA and CDR2 YSYEKL. The CDR3 reads CASSPLGSPLHF. As DNA, the CDR3 is TGCGCCAGCAGCCCTCTTGGCTCACCCCTCCACTTT.

This chain uses TRBV11-2 with TRBJ1-2; D is unresolved. This CDR3 has 14 residues. The V end was cut by 5 bases, the J end by 4 bases, with 14 bases between. Per the germline V gene, CDR1 is SGHAT and CDR2 is FQNNGV. CDR3 bases: TGTGCCAGCAGCCCCGGAACTCAGGCCTATGGCTACACCTTC. This codes for CASSPGTQAYGYTF.

This clone occurred once. The chain uses TRBV28 and TRBJ2-3, with TRBD1 identical over 7 bases. The CDR3 is 15 residues long. Germline V gene sequence: CDR1 MDHEN, CDR2 SYDVKM. V lost 3 bases, J lost 5 bases, and 8 bases stayed unmatched. In DNA form, the CDR3 reads TGTGCCAGCAGTTTTTTAGACAGGGCGGGAGATACGCAGTATTTT. Translated, it gives CASSFLDRAGDTQYF.

This chain uses TRBV29-1 with TRBJ2-6; 9 bases map to TRBD2. The CDR3 is 14 amino acids. Germline V gene data show CDR1 as SQVTM and CDR2 as ANQGSEA. V gave up 6 bases and J gave up 2 bases; unmatched junction bases: 2. Written as DNA, the CDR3 is TGCAGCGTCAGCGGGGGGACTGGGGCCAACGTCCTGACTTTC. Protein: CSVSGGTGANVLTF.

The rearrangement joins TRBV6-5 to TRBJ2-1; 10 bases match TRBD2. The V segment lost 1 base and the J segment 8 bases; nucleotides outside the gene matches: 2. CDR3 length equals 14 residues. Per the germline V gene, CDR1 is MNHEY and CDR2 is SVGAGI. DNA of the CDR3: TGTGCCAGCAGTTACTTCGGACTAGCGGATGAGCAGTTCTTC. Encoded protein: CASSYFGLADEQFF.

This chain links TRBV19 with TRBJ1-1; possibly TRBD1 for D (6 bases). The V and J ends lost 5 bases and 5 bases respectively, with 18 bases between them. CDR3 length: 15 amino acids. Germline values: CDR1 LNHDA, CDR2 SQIVND (reference sequence). Here the CDR3 reads CASSGNRALGTEAFF. The CDR3, as DNA: TGTGCCAGTAGTGGAAACAGGGCTTTGGGGACTGAAGCTTTCTTT. Full variable domain (outside the CDR3, taken from reference TRBV19 and TRBJ1-1): DGGITQSPKYLFRKEGQNVTLSCEQNLNHDAMYWYRQDPGQGLRLIYYSQIVNDFQKGDIAEGYSVSREKKESFPLTVTSAQKNPTAFYLCASSGNRALGTEAFFGQGTRLTVV.

In DNA, the CDR3 is TGTGCCAGCAGCTTAAGGGTAGCGGGGGTATTTAATAAGCAGTACTTC. Translating it yields CASSLRVAGVFNKQYF. This rearrangement joins TRBV7-8 to TRBJ2-7; 9 positions agree with TRBD2. The CDR3 is made up of 16 amino acids. Germline CDR1 reads SGHVS; CDR2 reads FQNEAQ. The junction had 13 bases not matched to a gene; V was cut back by 2 bases and J by 8 bases. Complete variable domain (other parts from reference TRBV7-8 and TRBJ2-7): GAGVSQSPRYKVAKRGQDVALRCDPISGHVSLFWYQQALGQGPEFLTYFQNEAQLDKSGLPSDRFFAERPEGSVSTLKIQRTQQEDSAVYLCASSLRVAGVFNKQYFGPGTRLTVT.

The J gene is TRBJ1-1, the V gene TRBV12-5, with TRBD1 matching 7 bases. The CDR3 consists of 12 residues. CDR1 and CDR2 from the germline V gene are LGHNT and FRNRAP. V shed 1 base and J 11 bases; nucleotides not matched to a gene: 4. This CDR3 reads CASGLGQGAAFF. The CDR3 DNA reads as TGTGCTAGTGGTTTGGGACAGGGCGCGGCTTTCTTT.

This clone was observed a few times. The rearrangement joins TRBV2 to TRBJ1-1; unclear D gene. The CDR3 totals 11 residues. Trimming pared 3 bases from V and 3 bases from J, leaving 2 bases between. Looked up from germline, CDR1 is SNHLY and CDR2 is FYNNEI. The CDR3 loop is CASSDYTEAFF. The CDR3 DNA sequence: TGTGCCAGCAGTGACTACACTGAAGCTTTCTTT. Together with reference TRBV2 and TRBJ1-1, the CDR3 gives the full variable domain: EPEVTQTPSHQVTQMGQEVILRCVPISNHLYFYWYRQILGQKVEFLVSFYNNEISEKSEIFDDQFSVERPDGSNFTLKIRSTKLEDSAMYFCASSDYTEAFFGQGTRLTVV.

This chain uses TRBV25-1 with TRBJ2-5; possible D gene TRBD1, 6 bases. The ends were cut back, 6 bases at V and 3 bases at J, with 11 bases in the middle. Germline lookup yields CDR1 MGHDK and CDR2 SYGVNS. The CDR3 contains 13 residues. The CDR3 bases are TGTGCCAGCAGGGAGTCAGGGGAAGAGACCCAGTACTTC. This encodes CASRESGEETQYF.

This chain connects TRBV6-1 to TRBJ1-1, with 8 bases matching TRBD1. Germline CDR1 and CDR2: MNHNS and SASEGT. Trimming cost V 5 bases and J 3 bases; bases outside gene matches: 8. CDR3 length: 15 amino acids. The CDR3 is CASSSRGRLDTEAFF. In nucleotides, the CDR3 is TGTGCCAGCAGTTCCAGGGGGCGCCTGGACACTGAAGCTTTCTTT.

The chain joins TRBV10-3 to TRBJ1-1; D possibly corresponds to TRBD1 (5 bases). The V and J ends lost 10 bases and 4 bases respectively, with 22 bases between them. CDR3 length equals 15 residues. CDR1 is ENHRY and CDR2 is SYGVKD in the germline V gene. The CDR3 DNA reads TGTGCCACAACCCCCTGGCAGGGTGGCGGCACTGAAGCTTTCTTT. This sequence encodes CATTPWQGGGTEAFF.

The J gene is TRBJ1-5, the V gene TRBV7-6, with 10 bases matching TRBD1. The germline gives CDR1 SGHVS, CDR2 FNYEAQ. The CDR3 is made up of 17 amino acids. With 3 bases clipped from V and 0 bases from J, the junction kept 5 bases outside the gene matches. The CDR3 bases are TGTGCCAGCAGCTTGGGACAGGGGATTTATAGCAATCAGCCCCAGCATTTT. It codes for CASSLGQGIYSNQPQHF.

The chain recombines TRBV7-6 with TRBJ1-2; D ambiguous. Trimming shortened V by 1 base and J by 0 bases, and 12 bases separated the two germline ends. The CDR3 covers 16 residues. Looked up from germline, CDR1 is SGHVS and CDR2 is FNYEAQ. CDR3 DNA: TGTGCCAGCAGCTTAGAGGCGGGCCGAGCTAACTATGGCTACACCTTC. This translates into CASSLEAGRANYGYTF. Combining the CDR3 with reference TRBV7-6 and TRBJ1-2 gives the whole variable domain GAGVSQSPRYKVTKRGQDVALRCDPISGHVSLYWYRQALGQGPEFLTYFNYEAQQDKSGLPNDRFSAERPEGSISTLTIQRTEQRDSAMYRCASSLEAGRANYGYTFGSGTRLTVV.